Below, 12 T cell receptor beta chains from the same sample are listed, as sequenced in a study of cytomegalovirus exposure and HLA in healthy donors (dated by TCRdb to about 2017). The protocol used for the library was the immunoSEQ multiplex PCR assay. The multiplex PCR relied on a mix of 60 forward primers for TCR Vbeta segments and 13 reverse primers for TCR Jbeta segments. Imported from immuneACCESS, the table was reduced by TCRdb to in-frame sequences with V and J called. These copies leave out some clones; in studies compared against another copy, an unresolved V gene accounts for under half, and the cause of the remainder is not known. In all, the sample holds some 200,000 clones, and 75% to 90% of those were seen once. The ten biggest clones cover about 1% of the sample. Sequenced input: PBMCs. All receptors come from a young woman in good health and CMV-seronegative.

The chain employs TRBV4-3 and TRBJ1-4, with D perhaps matching TRBD1 (5 bases). With 3 bases removed from V and 2 bases from J, the gap between germline ends came to 16 bases. The CDR3 sequence is 17 residues long. Germline loops: CDR1 LGHNA, CDR2 YSLEER. The CDR3 nucleotides are TGCGCCAGCAGCCAGGTTTTGGCGGGGGGTACTAATGAAAAACTGTTTTTT. Its translation is CASSQVLAGGTNEKLFF.

Remarks on this clone: Germline and junction disagree at one end, which may indicate a read error. The chain joins TRBV5-1 to TRBJ2-5, with 8 bases lining up with TRBD2. The CDR3 runs 16 residues. Germline values: CDR1 SGHRS, CDR2 YFSETQ. For the CDR3, the DNA is TGCGCCAGCAGCTTGGATTCGGGGGGGGGCGGAGAGGCCCAGTACTTC. Translating gives CASSLDSGGGGEAQYF.

The chain carries TRBV6-5 and TRBJ2-2; 8 bases match TRBD1. Looked up from germline, CDR1 is MNHEY and CDR2 is SVGAGI. This CDR3 is built from 14 residues. Trimming took 6 bases from V and 4 from J; bases not matched to a gene: 4. The CDR3, as DNA: TGTGCCAGCAGAATACAGGGGGGCACCGGGGAGCTGTTTTTT. Its protein product is CASRIQGGTGELFF.

The rearrangement links TRBV11-2 to TRBJ2-7, with a tentative D call TRBD2 (6 bases). The V end was cut by 5 bases, the J end by 6 bases, with 20 bases between. The CDR3 sequence is 15 residues long. Germline assignment: CDR1 SGHAT and CDR2 FQNNGV. Here the CDR3 reads CASSTTQLAAGEQYF. CDR3 coding DNA: TGTGCCAGCAGCACCACTCAACTAGCAGCCGGCGAGCAGTACTTC. The whole variable domain, remainder taken from reference TRBV11-2 and TRBJ2-7, is EAGVAQSPRYKIIEKRQSVAFWCNPISGHATLYWYQQILGQGPKLLIQFQNNGVVDDSQLPKDRFSAERLKGVDSTLKIQPAKLEDSAVYLCASSTTQLAAGEQYFGPGTRLTVT.

V is TRBV29-1 and J is TRBJ2-4; D perhaps matches TRBD2 (6 bases). The CDR3 has 11 amino acids. The ends were cut back, 7 bases at V and 9 bases at J, with 13 bases in the middle. Per the germline V gene, CDR1 is SQVTM and CDR2 is ANQGSEA. The CDR3 DNA is TGCAGCGGATGGGCAGCGGGCATTCAGTACTTC. This codes for CSGWAAGIQYF.

V usage is TRBV9 and J usage is TRBJ2-5, with D unclear. V was trimmed by 4 bases and J by 4 bases, leaving 11 bases between them. From germline, CDR1 is SGDLS and CDR2 YYNGEE. The CDR3 is 13 residues long. The DNA for the CDR3 is TGTGCCAGCAGCACGTACGGCGGAGAGACCCAGTACTTC. It encodes CASSTYGGETQYF.

V is TRBV5-5 and J is TRBJ2-3, with unresolved D. This CDR3 comprises 11 residues. The germline V and J ends were trimmed by 2 bases and 5 bases, with 3 bases remaining between them. CDR1 and CDR2 (germline): SGHKS, YYEKEE (reference sequence). This CDR3 reads CASSFIDTQYF. CDR3 DNA: TGTGCCAGCAGCTTTATAGATACGCAGTATTTT.

This clone was found once. The chain links TRBV19 to TRBJ2-1, with 13 bases matching TRBD2. The V gene end was trimmed by 5 bases and the J gene end by 6 bases; junction bases not matched to a gene: 10. From germline, CDR1 is LNHDA and CDR2 SQIVND (reference sequence). The CDR3 spans 17 residues. CDR3 bases: TGTGCCAGTAGTGGCAACGGACTAGCGGGAGTCGTCAATGAGCAGTTCTTC. Its protein product is CASSGNGLAGVVNEQFF.

The genes are TRBV11-2 and TRBJ2-7; 7 nucleotides align to TRBD2. The CDR3 consists of 15 residues. Germline V gives CDR1 SGHAT, CDR2 FQNNGV. Trimming removed 4 bases from V and 9 bases from J; junction bases left unmatched: 15. CDR3 in DNA: TGTGCCAGCAGCTCCCTTAGCGGGCCGGGGGGTGGGCAGTACTTC. As protein: CASSSLSGPGGGQYF.

The chain has TRBV9 and TRBJ2-5, with TRBD2 matching 8 bases. After removal of 4 bases from V and 5 bases from J, the junction contained 7 bases not matched to a gene. From germline, CDR1 is SGDLS and CDR2 YYNGEE. This CDR3 is 14 amino acids long. CDR3: CASSPRGGTETQYF. CDR3 coding DNA: TGTGCCAGCAGCCCCCGGGGGGGGACGGAGACCCAGTACTTC. Looking up the rest from reference TRBV9 and TRBJ2-5 gives the full variable domain: DSGVTQTPKHLITATGQRVTLRCSPRSGDLSVYWYQQSLDQGLQFLIQYYNGEERAKGNILERFSAQQFPDLHSELNLSSLELGDSALYFCASSPRGGTETQYFGPGTRLLVL.

DNA of the CDR3: TGCGCCAGCGGACAGGGAAACACCATATATTTT. As protein: CASGQGNTIYF. This chain connects TRBV10-2 to TRBJ1-3; the D gene is possibly TRBD1 (6 bases). The germline CDR1 and CDR2 sequences are WSHSY and SAAADI. Trimming took off 8 bases at V and 4 bases at J, with 6 bases between the two ends. CDR3 length: 11 residues.

The CDR3 loop reads CASSPGGNTIYF. The CDR3 region has the DNA TGTGCCAGCAGTCCCGGGGGGAACACCATATATTTT. The rearrangement joins TRBV27 to TRBJ1-3; tentative D call: TRBD1 (5 bases). The CDR3 loop spans 12 amino acids. Germline V lookup: CDR1 MNHEY, CDR2 SMNVEV (reference sequence). Trimming shortened V by 5 bases and J by 7 bases, and 9 bases separated the two germline ends.